This TCR beta chain was recorded in a study of T cells after yellow fever vaccination. Study-wide background: Fractions low in cell number were prepared with SMART-Seq v4 Ultra Low Input.

5'RACE template switching added a universal primer site and UMIs to TCR cDNA. TCRdb used MiXCR to reprocess the 5' RACE reads, holding one entry per CDR3 protein. The table has some 390,000 distinct CDR3 sequences, around 6.4% seen once. At least ten counts were recorded for this clonotype. The target antigen is unknown. General study findings and limits: Subsequent booster samples again held most clones from primary vaccination (96% CD4, about 90% CD8). The secondary response peaked faster, at day 5 versus 15, but was weaker.

CDR1 is LNHDA, CDR2 SQIVND, per germline (reference sequence). This CDR3 region has 17 residues. After removal of 4 bases from V and 2 bases from J, the junction contained 7 bases not matched to a gene. Source: PBMCs, taken 5 days after the yellow fever booster vaccination. The clonotype comes from a man younger than 45 who received the YFV17D yellow fever vaccine. The chain recombines TRBV19 with TRBJ2-3; TRBD2 agrees at 12 bases. CDR3 nucleotide sequence: TGTGCCAGTAGTAAGCTAGCGGGAGGGCTTGACACAGATACGCAGTATTTT. Its translation is CASSKLAGGLDTDTQYF.